This T cell receptor (beta chain) was sequenced in a study of CD8+ T cells in alopecia areata. Study context: Administration of oral tofacitinib to treated patients was at 5 to 10 mg twice daily. Scoring treated patients' severity relied on the percentage of scalp area affected.

Study observations and caveats: Scalp repertoires also include resident alphabeta T cells from normal skin.

Investigators isolated RNA and reverse transcribed it into cDNA to act as the sequencing template. The assay was immunoSEQ multiplex PCR, and TCRdb's table has in-frame clones only and misses some. The sample lists fewer than 250,000 clones, approximately 45% occurring once. Concerning this clone itself: Its antigen is currently unknown.

The treatment was: oral pan-JAK inhibitor, 5-10 mg twice daily. J gave up 5 bases and V 4 bases, and 14 bases lay outside the gene matches. The CDR3 runs to 17 residues. CDR1 is SGHNT and CDR2 is YYREEE in the germline V gene (reference sequence). The chain couples TRBV5-4 to TRBJ2-5; 10 nucleotides align to TRBD2. Sequencing used CD4+ T cells sorted from blood, obtained between weeks 36 and 40, from a patient treated with tofacitinib. This TCR derives from a human donor with alopecia areata. The DNA for the CDR3 is TGTGCCAGCAGCCCTACCAACTTAGCGGGAGGCTTGGAGACCCAGTACTTC. Encoded protein: CASSPTNLAGGLETQYF.